Presented here are 21 T cell receptor beta chains from one specimen sequenced in a study of cytomegalovirus exposure and HLA in healthy donors. PCR primers comprised 60 Vbeta and 13 Jbeta primers. Profiled with immunoSEQ multiplex PCR; TCRdb holds only in-frame clones, not every one. The sample lists about 120,000 clones, 75% to 90% occurring once. Sequences were obtained from PBMCs. These receptors were collected from a man aged 25 to 40 in good health and CMV-seropositive.

J is TRBJ1-5 and V is TRBV7-9; D uncertain. The CDR3 is made up of 14 amino acids. V lost 8 bases to trimming and J lost 6 bases, with 17 bases between them. CDR1 is SEHNR and CDR2 is FQNEAQ in the germline V gene (reference sequence). Here the CDR3 reads CASAPGIEGQPQHF. The CDR3 DNA reads TGTGCCAGCGCTCCGGGGATTGAGGGTCAGCCCCAGCATTTT.

The genes are TRBV25-1 and TRBJ1-4; the D gene is possibly TRBD1 (6 bases). CDR1 and CDR2 (germline): MGHDK, SYGVNS. Trimming stripped 5 bases from V and 5 bases from J, with 18 bases between. This CDR3 spans 16 amino acids. The CDR3 loop is CASSTHKDRPNEKLFF. CDR3 DNA sequence: TGTGCCAGCAGTACCCACAAAGACAGGCCAAATGAAAAACTGTTTTTT.

The rearrangement uses TRBV5-6 and TRBJ2-2, with 9 bases lining up with TRBD1. J was trimmed by 7 bases and V by 4 bases; bases with no gene match: 11. The CDR3 extends over 16 amino acids. Germline assignment: CDR1 SGHDT and CDR2 YYEEEE. The DNA of the CDR3 is TGTGCCAGCAGCCCCCGGGGGACAGGGTATAACGGGGAGCTGTTTTTT. The encoded protein is CASSPRGTGYNGELFF.

The chain is built from TRBV7-8 and TRBJ1-1; D not resolved. Trimming removed 5 bases at V and 1 base at J, with 5 bases between. The CDR3 covers 12 residues. Per germline, CDR1 SGHVS and CDR2 FQNEAQ. The CDR3 protein is CASSPENTEAFF. DNA for the CDR3: TGTGCCAGCAGCCCAGAGAACACTGAAGCTTTCTTT.

J is TRBJ2-1 and V is TRBV20-1; D remains unclear. Trimming stripped 6 bases from V and 6 bases from J, with 9 bases between. This CDR3 comprises 11 residues. The V gene's germline CDR1 is DFQATT and CDR2 SNEGSKA (reference sequence). The CDR3 nucleotides are TGCAGTGCCCCGTCCGTCAATGAGCAGTTCTTC. It codes for CSAPSVNEQFF.

V usage is TRBV2 and J usage is TRBJ2-1; D is ambiguous. The CDR3 contains 14 residues. V lost 7 bases to trimming and J lost 0 bases, with 10 bases between them. The germline CDR1 and CDR2 sequences are SNHLY and FYNNEI. CDR3 coding DNA: TGTGCCAGCATAAGGTCAGGCTCCTACAATGAGCAGTTCTTC. This sequence encodes CASIRSGSYNEQFF.

This chain links TRBV7-6 with TRBJ1-1; D not certain. Per germline, CDR1 SGHVS and CDR2 FNYEAQ. With 5 bases removed from V and 4 bases from J, the gap between germline ends came to 14 bases. CDR3 size: 14 residues. This CDR3 reads CASSPQRAGTEAFF. In DNA form, the CDR3 reads TGTGCCAGCAGCCCCCAGCGAGCCGGCACTGAAGCTTTCTTT.

The V and J genes are TRBV5-1 and TRBJ2-6; a possible D gene is TRBD2 (5 bases). The CDR3 consists of 16 residues. Trimming removed 6 bases from V and 0 bases from J, with 13 bases in between. The germline V gene encodes CDR1 SGHRS and CDR2 YFSETQ. The CDR3 DNA reads TGCGCCAGCAATGGGCCCGGGAACTCTGGGGCCAACGTCCTGACTTTC. This gives the protein CASNGPGNSGANVLTF.

This clone has a count of ten or more. The rearrangement joins TRBV4-1 to TRBJ2-2; 7 bases line up with TRBD2. Germline V gene data show CDR1 as MGHRA and CDR2 as YSYEKL. Trimming took 4 bases from V and 6 from J; bases not matched to a gene: 11. The CDR3 is 16 residues long. In DNA form, the CDR3 reads TGCGCCAGCAGCCCCGGGGTAGGGAGGGACGCCGGGGAGCTGTTTTTT. It codes for CASSPGVGRDAGELFF.

The chain has TRBV29-1 and TRBJ1-1; a weak D match, TRBD1 (5 bases). This CDR3 comprises 15 residues. Germline CDR1 reads SQVTM; CDR2 reads ANQGSEA. The V and J ends lost 3 bases and 1 base respectively, with 15 bases between them. The CDR3 spells CSVDLSAGPNTEAFF. The CDR3 DNA is TGCAGCGTTGATCTTTCGGCGGGGCCGAACACTGAAGCTTTCTTT.

V gene TRBV28 combines with J gene TRBJ1-1; tentative D call: TRBD1 (5 bases). Trimming removed 7 bases at V and 5 bases at J, with 17 bases between. The germline V gene encodes CDR1 MDHEN and CDR2 SYDVKM. This CDR3 contains 14 residues. CDR3 loop: CASTLSGGGTEAFF. The CDR3 bases are TGTGCCAGCACACTAAGCGGGGGGGGGACTGAAGCTTTCTTT.

The chain links TRBV2 to TRBJ2-3; 11 positions agree with TRBD2. The CDR3 runs to 18 residues. Trimming removed 6 bases from V and 1 base from J; junction bases left unmatched: 12. Germline V gives CDR1 SNHLY, CDR2 FYNNEI. CDR3 in DNA: TGTGCCAGCAGCGACCTTCTCCAACTAGCGGGGGGCACAGATACGCAGTATTTT. This encodes CASSDLLQLAGGTDTQYF. The complete variable domain, with remaining parts taken from reference TRBV2 and TRBJ2-3, reads EPEVTQTPSHQVTQMGQEVILRCVPISNHLYFYWYRQILGQKVEFLVSFYNNEISEKSEIFDDQFSVERPDGSNFTLKIRSTKLEDSAMYFCASSDLLQLAGGTDTQYFGPGTRLTVL.

The rearrangement links TRBV19 to TRBJ1-1, with D possibly TRBD1 on 5 matching bases. The length of the CDR3 is 12 residues. Deletions cut 8 bases from V and 0 bases from J, with 7 bases between. Germline loops: CDR1 LNHDA, CDR2 SQIVND (reference sequence). DNA for the CDR3: TGTGCCAGTGTAGGGGTGAACACTGAAGCTTTCTTT. Translating gives CASVGVNTEAFF.

The chain recombines TRBV7-2 with TRBJ1-1; unclear D gene. This CDR3 is 13 amino acids long. V lost 2 bases and J 0 bases, leaving 4 bases between the germline ends. In germline, CDR1 is SGHTA, CDR2 FQGNSA. Here the CDR3 DNA reads TGTGCCAGCAGCTTATTAGTGAACACTGAAGCTTTCTTT. Translation: CASSLLVNTEAFF.

This sequence joins TRBV5-5 and TRBJ2-7, with D possibly TRBD1 on 5 matching bases. Germline V gene sequence: CDR1 SGHKS, CDR2 YYEKEE (reference sequence). CDR3 length: 11 amino acids. V was shortened by 2 bases and J by 7 bases, with 7 bases between the two germline ends. In nucleotides, the CDR3 is TGTGCCAGCAGCTTTAACAGGGAGCAGTACTTC. It codes for CASSFNREQYF.

This clone has only one observation. The chain employs TRBV6-1 and TRBJ1-1; tentative D call: TRBD1 (5 bases). Germline V lookup: CDR1 MNHNS, CDR2 SASEGT. The CDR3 has 16 residues. Trimming removed 2 bases from V and 2 bases from J, with 15 bases in between. The CDR3 reads CASSELGRVRNTEAFF. The CDR3 nucleotides are TGTGCCAGCAGTGAACTCGGCAGGGTGAGAAACACTGAAGCTTTCTTT.

The genes are TRBV5-1 and TRBJ2-1; 7 positions match TRBD2. This CDR3 spans 13 amino acids. V was pared by 2 bases and J by 9 bases, with 5 bases of the junction left unmatched. CDR1 and CDR2 (germline): SGHRS, YFSETQ. CDR3 amino acids: CASSLAGWGEQFF. The CDR3, as DNA: TGCGCCAGCAGCTTAGCGGGGTGGGGTGAGCAGTTCTTC.

This clone has more than one count but fewer than ten. The V and J genes are TRBV7-2 and TRBJ2-3; 7 bases align to TRBD2. Per the germline V gene, CDR1 is SGHTA and CDR2 is FQGNSA. Losses at the gene ends were 2 bases for V and 0 bases for J; bases not matched to a gene: 5. CDR3 length: 16 residues. Written as DNA, the CDR3 is TGTGCCAGCAGCTTACTAGCGGACCTAAGCACAGATACGCAGTATTTT. Its translation: CASSLLADLSTDTQYF.

The rearrangement joins TRBV9 to TRBJ1-2; D not certain. This CDR3 has 15 amino acids. Trimming shortened V by 3 bases and J by 1 base, and 13 bases separated the two germline ends. The germline V gene has CDR1 SGDLS and CDR2 YYNGEE. The CDR3 protein is CASSADIQHNYGYTF. The CDR3 coding sequence is TGTGCCAGCAGCGCGGATATACAGCATAACTATGGCTACACCTTC.

The V call is TRBV5-6, the J call TRBJ1-2; possible D gene TRBD1, 6 bases. CDR1 and CDR2 (germline): SGHDT, YYEEEE. CDR3 length: 19 residues. Trimming stripped 4 bases from V and 0 bases from J, with 25 bases between. The CDR3 here is CASSTQMAGEYSSNYGYTF. Written as DNA, the CDR3 is TGTGCCAGCAGCACCCAAATGGCAGGGGAGTACTCGTCTAACTATGGCTACACCTTC.

This clone was counted only a few times. The chain combines TRBV7-9 with TRBJ2-5; D not certain. Germline assignment: CDR1 SEHNR and CDR2 FQNEAQ (reference sequence). The CDR3 is 11 residues long. The germline V and J ends were trimmed by 5 bases and 2 bases, with 3 bases remaining between them. The CDR3 is CASSPQETQYF. CDR3 coding DNA: TGTGCCAGCAGCCCGCAAGAGACCCAGTACTTC.